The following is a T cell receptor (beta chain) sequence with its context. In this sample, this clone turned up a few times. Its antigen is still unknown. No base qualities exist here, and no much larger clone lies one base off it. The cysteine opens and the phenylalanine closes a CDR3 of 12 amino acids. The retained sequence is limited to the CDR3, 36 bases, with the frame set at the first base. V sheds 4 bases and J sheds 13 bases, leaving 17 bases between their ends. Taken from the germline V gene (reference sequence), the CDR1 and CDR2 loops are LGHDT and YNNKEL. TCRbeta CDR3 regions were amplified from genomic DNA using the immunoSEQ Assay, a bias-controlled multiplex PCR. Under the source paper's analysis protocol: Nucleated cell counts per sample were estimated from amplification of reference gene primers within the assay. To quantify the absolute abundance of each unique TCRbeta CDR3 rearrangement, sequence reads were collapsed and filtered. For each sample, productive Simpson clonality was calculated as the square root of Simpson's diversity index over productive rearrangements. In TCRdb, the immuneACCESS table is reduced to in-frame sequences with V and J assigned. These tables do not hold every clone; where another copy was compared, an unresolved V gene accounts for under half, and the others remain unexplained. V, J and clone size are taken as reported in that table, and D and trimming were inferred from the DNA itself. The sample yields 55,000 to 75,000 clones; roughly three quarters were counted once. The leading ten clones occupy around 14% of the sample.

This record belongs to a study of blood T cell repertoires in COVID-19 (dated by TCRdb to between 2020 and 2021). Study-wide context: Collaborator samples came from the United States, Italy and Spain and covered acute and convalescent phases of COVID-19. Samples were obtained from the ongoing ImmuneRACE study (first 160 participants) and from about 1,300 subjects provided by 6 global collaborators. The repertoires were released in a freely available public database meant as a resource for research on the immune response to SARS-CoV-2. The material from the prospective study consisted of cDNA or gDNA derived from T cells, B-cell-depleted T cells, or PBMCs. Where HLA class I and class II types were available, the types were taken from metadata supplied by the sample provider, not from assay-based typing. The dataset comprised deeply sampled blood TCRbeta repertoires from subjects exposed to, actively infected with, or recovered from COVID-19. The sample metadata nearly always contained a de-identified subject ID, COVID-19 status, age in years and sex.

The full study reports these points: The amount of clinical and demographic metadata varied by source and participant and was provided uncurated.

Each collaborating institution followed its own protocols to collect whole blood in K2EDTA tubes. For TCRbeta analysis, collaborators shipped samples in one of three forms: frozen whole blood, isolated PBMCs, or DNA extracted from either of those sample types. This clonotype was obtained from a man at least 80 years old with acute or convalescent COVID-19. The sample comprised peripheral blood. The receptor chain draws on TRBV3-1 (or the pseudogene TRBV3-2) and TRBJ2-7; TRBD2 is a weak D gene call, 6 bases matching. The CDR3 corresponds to CASSLPQGLHYF. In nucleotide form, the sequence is TGTGCCAGCAGCCTCCCTCAGGGACTGCACTACTTC.